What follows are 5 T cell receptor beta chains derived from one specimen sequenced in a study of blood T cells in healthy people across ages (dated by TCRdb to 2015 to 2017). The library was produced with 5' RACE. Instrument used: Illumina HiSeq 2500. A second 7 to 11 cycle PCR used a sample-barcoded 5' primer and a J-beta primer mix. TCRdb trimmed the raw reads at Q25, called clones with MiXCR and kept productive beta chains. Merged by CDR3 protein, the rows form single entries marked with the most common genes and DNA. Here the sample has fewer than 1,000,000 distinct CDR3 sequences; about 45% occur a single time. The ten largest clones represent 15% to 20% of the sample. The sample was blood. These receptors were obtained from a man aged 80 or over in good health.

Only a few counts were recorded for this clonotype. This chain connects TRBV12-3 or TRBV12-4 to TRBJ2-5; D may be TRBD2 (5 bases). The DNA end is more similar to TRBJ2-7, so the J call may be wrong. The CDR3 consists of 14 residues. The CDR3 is CASSLSWEFSEQYF. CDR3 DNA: TGTGCCAGCAGTTTGTCGTGGGAGTTCAGCGAGCAGTACTTC.

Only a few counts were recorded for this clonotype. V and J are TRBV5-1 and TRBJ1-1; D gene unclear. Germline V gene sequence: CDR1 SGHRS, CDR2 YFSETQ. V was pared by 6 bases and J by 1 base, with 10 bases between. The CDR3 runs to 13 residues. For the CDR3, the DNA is TGCGCCAGCACCGGGCAAACGAACACTGAAGCTTTCTTT. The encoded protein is CASTGQTNTEAFF.

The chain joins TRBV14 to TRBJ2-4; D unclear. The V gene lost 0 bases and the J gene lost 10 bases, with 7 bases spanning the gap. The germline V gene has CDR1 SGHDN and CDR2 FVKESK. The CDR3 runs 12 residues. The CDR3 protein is CASSQDFRIQYF. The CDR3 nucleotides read TGTGCCAGCAGCCAAGATTTTCGAATTCAGTACTTC.

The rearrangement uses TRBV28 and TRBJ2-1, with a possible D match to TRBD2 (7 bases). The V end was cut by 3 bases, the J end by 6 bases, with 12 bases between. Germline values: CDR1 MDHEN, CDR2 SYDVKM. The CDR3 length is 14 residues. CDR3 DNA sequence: TGTGCCAGCAGTTTGGGGGGGCAACGCAATGAGCAGTTCTTC. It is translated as CASSLGGQRNEQFF.

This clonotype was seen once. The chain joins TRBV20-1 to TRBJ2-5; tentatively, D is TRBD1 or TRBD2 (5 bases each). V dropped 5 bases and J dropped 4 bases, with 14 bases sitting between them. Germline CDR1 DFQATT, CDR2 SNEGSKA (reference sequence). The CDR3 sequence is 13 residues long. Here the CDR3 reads CSAQSLRGETQYF. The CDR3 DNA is TGCAGTGCTCAGAGTCTGAGGGGAGAGACCCAGTACTTC.